One sample yielded the 7 T cell receptor beta chains listed below, sequenced in a study of patients and donors after allogeneic stem cell transplantation. MiXCR was run by TCRdb on the RT-PCR reads, yielding one entry per CDR3 protein. Found here are roughly 940,000 distinct CDR3 sequences, more than 15% of them singletons; the top ten hold roughly 6%. The material sequenced was blood, either unsorted or a sorted T cell fraction (not recorded which). The receptors were gathered from a human donor who was either an allogeneic HSCT recipient or a stem cell or donor lymphocyte infusion donor (not recorded which). It is not recorded whose cells these are; they may come from a transplant donor.

In this sample, this clonotype turned up a few times. V is TRBV4-3 and J is TRBJ2-1; TRBD2 aligns across 7 bases. The germline gives CDR1 LGHNA, CDR2 YSLEER. V shed 5 bases, J shed 5 bases, and the junction held 9 bases outside the gene matches. CDR3 length equals 15 residues. Here the CDR3 reads CASSGRLAQHNEQFF. CDR3 coding DNA: TGCGCCAGCAGCGGACGACTAGCCCAACACAATGAGCAGTTCTTC.

The gene calls are TRBV20-1 and TRBJ1-2; 11 bases are a match to TRBD1. The germline gives CDR1 DFQATT, CDR2 SNEGSKA (reference sequence). The CDR3 loop spans 13 amino acids. The V gene end was trimmed by 5 bases and the J gene end by 8 bases; junction bases not matched to a gene: 7. The CDR3 DNA reads TGCAGTGCTGTGGACAGGGGGCATGAAGGCTACACCTTC. This gives the protein CSAVDRGHEGYTF.

Only a few counts were recorded for this clonotype. The V gene is TRBV29-1, the J gene TRBJ1-2, with D perhaps TRBD1 (5 bases). The CDR3 length is 14 residues. V lost 6 bases and J lost 4, with 18 bases in between. Germline V gene sequence: CDR1 SQVTM, CDR2 ANQGSEA. Here the CDR3 DNA reads TGCAGCGTGGGACCGACAGAAGCACGCTATGGCTACACCTTC. This codes for CSVGPTEARYGYTF.

This clonotype was detected ten times or more. This chain links TRBV6-5 with TRBJ2-1; TRBD2 matches 7 bases. CDR1 and CDR2 (germline): MNHEY, SVGAGI. The CDR3 covers 16 residues. The V and J ends lost 4 bases and 7 bases, in that order; junction bases with no gene match: 13. The CDR3 DNA reads as TGTGCCAGCAGTTCTTTTGGGGGGGTTACCGTTAATGAGCAGTTCTTC. Translated, it gives CASSSFGGVTVNEQFF.

The genes are TRBV11-3 and TRBJ2-7; weak D call: TRBD2 (6 bases). The CDR3 consists of 15 residues. V lost 1 base to trimming and J lost 4 bases, with 14 bases between them. Germline V lookup: CDR1 SGHNT, CDR2 YENEEA. This CDR3 is CASSLGGSGDYEQYF. CDR3 sequence (DNA): TGTGCCAGCAGCTTAGGGGGTTCGGGGGATTACGAGCAGTACTTC. The variable domain in full, completed from reference TRBV11-3 and TRBJ2-7, reads EAGVVQSPRYKIIEKKQPVAFWCNPISGHNTLYWYLQNLGQGPELLIRYENEEAVDDSQLPKDRFSAERLKGVDSTLKIQPAELGDSAVYLCASSLGGSGDYEQYFGPGTRLTVT.

The chain links TRBV6-4 to TRBJ2-1, with 8 bases that match TRBD2. V lost 8 bases to trimming and J lost 8 bases; unmatched junction nucleotides: 8. CDR1 and CDR2 (germline): MRHNA, SNTAGT. The CDR3 contains 13 residues. This chain's CDR3 is CASSRDGGDEQFF. The CDR3 DNA sequence: TGTGCCAGCTCCCGTGACGGGGGGGATGAGCAGTTCTTC.

This sequence joins TRBV20-1 and TRBJ2-7; TRBD1 agrees at 9 bases. From germline, CDR1 is DFQATT and CDR2 SNEGSKA (reference sequence). The J segment lost 6 bases and the V segment lost 3 bases, leaving 15 bases of the junction unmatched. This CDR3 has 16 amino acids. This chain's CDR3 is CSASEGAGTGHAEQYF. CDR3 sequence (DNA): TGCAGTGCTAGTGAGGGAGCCGGGACAGGGCACGCCGAGCAGTACTTC.